Each of the 32 T cell receptor beta chains below was sequenced from the same sample in a study of human T cells and chemical hapten exposure listed by TCRdb under 2021. The time point label corresponds to: patch test 1, 2 weeks after DPC sensitization. The treatment or condition label of this sample denotes: therapeutic diphenylcyclopropenone sensitization with weekly scalp DPC. Libraries came from RACE. TCRdb shows the sequencer as NextSeq 500. Clones were called with MiXCR by TCRdb after fastp trimmed the public reads at Q25, and only in-frame beta chains were retained. Rows are combined by CDR3 protein, so each entry shows the most common genes and DNA. The sample table shows about 110,000 distinct CDR3 sequences, and approximately 11% are seen once. The ten largest make up 3% to 4.5% of the sample. This specimen was whole blood, taken in connection with sensitization to the hapten diphenylcyclopropenone (DPC). The receptors shown here come from a woman between 40 and 50 years old with alopecia areata. Some clones in this sample may be carry-over from other donors' samples.

This clonotype has ten or more counts. V and J are TRBV7-2 and TRBJ1-5; D is possibly TRBD1 (6 bases). Per the germline V gene, CDR1 is SGHTA and CDR2 is FQGNSA. This CDR3 is built from 15 residues. Trimming removed 1 base at V and 6 bases at J, with 13 bases between. The CDR3 here is CASSLGPGEGQPQHF. The CDR3, as DNA: TGTGCCAGCAGCTTAGGTCCAGGGGAAGGTCAGCCCCAGCATTTT. Complete variable domain (other parts from reference TRBV7-2 and TRBJ1-5): GAGVSQSPSNKVTEKGKDVELRCDPISGHTALYWYRQSLGQGLEFLIYFQGNSAPDKSGLPSDRFSAERTGGSVSTLTIQRTQQEDSAVYLCASSLGPGEGQPQHFGDGTRLSIL.

There are a few counts of this clonotype. The chain uses TRBV27 and TRBJ1-6, with unresolved D. The CDR3 covers 15 residues. V gave up 6 bases and J gave up 0 bases, with 9 bases separating them. Germline-derived CDR1 and CDR2 are MNHEY and SMNVEV (reference sequence). As DNA, the CDR3 is TGTGCCAGCAGCCAGATAAGCTCCTATAATTCACCCCTCCACTTT. This encodes CASSQISSYNSPLHF.

This clonotype was seen only a few times. The V call is TRBV28, the J call TRBJ2-2; D is perhaps TRBD2 (6 bases). Trimming removed 4 bases at V and 4 bases at J, with 13 bases between. The CDR3 is 15 residues long. CDR1 and CDR2 (germline): MDHEN, SYDVKM. The CDR3 protein is CASSSIADTTGELFF. CDR3 coding DNA: TGTGCCAGCAGTTCAATAGCGGACACCACCGGGGAGCTGTTTTTT.

The chain couples TRBV2 to TRBJ2-7, with D perhaps being TRBD1 or TRBD2 (6 bases each). The CDR3 has 12 residues. The germline V gene has CDR1 SNHLY and CDR2 FYNNEI. V shed 8 bases and J shed 3 bases, with 11 bases lying between them. CDR3 region: CASGGGGYEQYF. The CDR3 bases are TGTGCCAGCGGCGGAGGGGGCTACGAGCAGTACTTC.

The rearrangement uses TRBV20-1 and TRBJ1-6; D is unclear. Germline loops: CDR1 DFQATT, CDR2 SNEGSKA (reference sequence). This CDR3 region has 17 residues. Trimming took 3 bases from V and 7 from J, leaving 22 bases between them. The CDR3 sequence: CSARVPSSGIKNSPLHF. The CDR3 DNA is TGCAGTGCTAGGGTCCCCTCCTCCGGGATAAAAAATTCACCCCTCCACTTT.

The chain couples TRBV6-5 to TRBJ2-2; unclear D gene. Trimming took off 3 bases at V and 1 base at J, with 6 bases between the two ends. CDR1 is MNHEY, CDR2 SVGAGI, per germline. The CDR3 runs to 14 residues. The DNA for the CDR3 is TGTGCCAGCAGTTATGACCTGAACACCGGGGAGCTGTTTTTT. This sequence encodes CASSYDLNTGELFF.

At least ten counts were recorded for this clonotype. V and J are TRBV10-2 and TRBJ2-1, with TRBD1 matching over 10 bases. The CDR3 is made up of 15 amino acids. Germline V lookup: CDR1 WSHSY, CDR2 SAAADI. After removal of 2 bases from V and 9 bases from J, the junction contained 7 bases not matched to a gene. The DNA of the CDR3 is TGCGCCAGCAGTGAGAAGACAGGGGGCGGCGGTGAGCAGTTCTTC. Its translation is CASSEKTGGGGEQFF.

DNA for the CDR3: TGTGCCAGCACCAATGACAGAACTTATTCACCCCTCCACTTT. Its protein is CASTNDRTYSPLHF. The genes are TRBV7-2 and TRBJ1-6; tentatively, D is TRBD1 (5 bases). Germline-derived CDR1 and CDR2 are SGHTA and FQGNSA. CDR3 length equals 14 residues. V was trimmed by 7 bases and J by 8 bases, leaving 15 bases between them. Filled out from reference TRBV7-2 and TRBJ1-6, the complete variable domain reads GAGVSQSPSNKVTEKGKDVELRCDPISGHTALYWYRQSLGQGLEFLIYFQGNSAPDKSGLPSDRFSAERTGGSVSTLTIQRTQQEDSAVYLCASTNDRTYSPLHFGNGTRLTVT.

The CDR3 coding sequence is TGCGCCAGCAGCCAAGAACAGGGGGGCACCGGGGAGCTGTTTTTT. It specifies CASSQEQGGTGELFF. The V call is TRBV4-3, the J call TRBJ2-2; 8 bases map to TRBD1. The CDR3 is made up of 15 amino acids. The V gene's germline CDR1 is LGHNA and CDR2 YSLEER. The trim removed 0 bases at V and 4 bases at J, leaving 1 base unmatched.

This clonotype was seen many times. The rearrangement links TRBV20-1 to TRBJ1-2; no firm D call. Trimming removed 6 bases at V and 8 bases at J, with 31 bases between. The CDR3 runs 17 residues. The germline gives CDR1 DFQATT, CDR2 SNEGSKA (reference sequence). CDR3 amino acids: CSATTLPKGSGPRGYTF. The CDR3 coding sequence is TGCAGTGCGACAACATTACCCAAGGGTTCCGGGCCACGGGGCTACACCTTC.

This clonotype was counted a few times. The chain combines TRBV20-1 with TRBJ2-7; D is uncertain. Trimming left V 4 bases short and J 2 bases short, with 12 bases between. Germline assignment: CDR1 DFQATT and CDR2 SNEGSKA (reference sequence). This CDR3 spans 13 amino acids. The CDR3 DNA follows: TGCAGTGCTAATAAGAACCGACCCTACGAGCAGTACTTC. This sequence encodes CSANKNRPYEQYF.

V is TRBV6-5 and J is TRBJ2-7; D remains ambiguous. The length of the CDR3 is 15 residues. The germline V gene has CDR1 MNHEY and CDR2 SVGAGI. V was pared by 2 bases and J by 2 bases, with 13 bases between. The CDR3 sequence: CASSYLADTAYEQYF. In DNA form, the CDR3 reads TGTGCCAGCAGTTACCTGGCGGATACGGCCTACGAGCAGTACTTC.

This clonotype was detected a few times. The CDR3 region is CAWSVPSLDKNIQYF. The DNA of the CDR3 is TGTGCCTGGAGTGTACCCTCGCTAGACAAAAACATTCAGTACTTC. The chain couples TRBV30 to TRBJ2-4; no clear D gene. CDR3 length: 15 residues. V dropped 0 bases and J dropped 3 bases, with 12 bases sitting between them. Germline assignment: CDR1 GTSNPN and CDR2 SVGIG (reference sequence).

The chain carries TRBV4-2 and TRBJ2-2, with TRBD2 matching 15 bases. V lost 3 bases to trimming and J lost 3 bases; unmatched junction nucleotides: 5. The length of the CDR3 is 18 residues. Per germline, CDR1 LGHNA and CDR2 YNFKEQ. The DNA of the CDR3 is TGTGCCAGCAGCCACCCCGGACTAGCGGGAGGGCACACCGGGGAGCTGTTTTTT. This encodes CASSHPGLAGGHTGELFF.

This clonotype was counted only a few times. V gene TRBV7-2 combines with J gene TRBJ2-5; perhaps TRBD1 as D (5 bases). The ends were cut back, 1 base at V and 0 bases at J, with 9 bases in the middle. CDR3 size: 15 residues. The germline V gene has CDR1 SGHTA and CDR2 FQGNSA. DNA for the CDR3: TGTGCCAGCAGCTTAGTTAGGGGATACCAAGAGACCCAGTACTTC. This encodes CASSLVRGYQETQYF.

This clonotype was seen at least ten times. The V gene is TRBV20-1, the J gene TRBJ2-1, with 7 positions matching TRBD2. Germline V CDR1 and CDR2: DFQATT, SNEGSKA (reference sequence). This CDR3 has 17 residues. V dropped 1 base and J dropped 5; count of bases not matched to a gene: 14. As DNA, the CDR3 is TGCAGTGCTAGAGGAACTCGGATCTGGCGGGGGAACAATGAGCAGTTCTTC. The encoded protein is CSARGTRIWRGNNEQFF.

This clonotype was found a few times. The rearrangement links TRBV20-1 to TRBJ1-1; D possibly corresponds to TRBD1 (5 bases). The CDR3 loop spans 14 amino acids. Germline V gives CDR1 DFQATT, CDR2 SNEGSKA (reference sequence). Trimming stripped 5 bases from V and 1 base from J, with 14 bases between. CDR3 in DNA: TGCAGTGCTGCTCCTAGGGGCAGGAACACTGAAGCTTTCTTT. It encodes CSAAPRGRNTEAFF.

This clonotype has a handful of counts. The V call is TRBV29-1, the J call TRBJ2-7; 8 bases are a match to TRBD1. The CDR3 contains 14 residues. The germline V gene encodes CDR1 SQVTM and CDR2 ANQGSEA. The trim removed 6 bases at V and 0 bases at J, leaving 7 bases unmatched. The CDR3 reads CSVGTGLSSYEQYF. CDR3 DNA sequence: TGCAGCGTCGGGACAGGACTGAGCTCCTACGAGCAGTACTTC.

This clonotype was seen at least ten times. The chain has TRBV25-1 and TRBJ2-4, with a possible D match to TRBD1 (6 bases). Germline assignment: CDR1 MGHDK and CDR2 SYGVNS. Trimming stripped 8 bases from V and 14 bases from J, with 13 bases between. There are 10 residues in the CDR3. CDR3: CASEGDREYF. The CDR3 coding sequence is TGTGCCAGCGAGGGGGACCGTGAGTACTTC.

This clonotype came up many times. The CDR3 sequence is CASRRIGQLDTNTEAFF. The DNA of the CDR3 is TGTGCCAGCAGGAGAATCGGACAGCTAGATACGAACACTGAAGCTTTCTTT. The V call is TRBV6-5, the J call TRBJ1-1; maybe TRBD1 (6 bases). Germline V gene lookup returns CDR1 MNHEY and CDR2 SVGAGI. V was pared by 6 bases and J by 1 base, with 21 bases between. This CDR3 is built from 17 residues.

The chain joins TRBV25-1 to TRBJ1-1; perhaps TRBD1 as D (6 bases). The CDR3 covers 13 residues. The germline CDR1 and CDR2 sequences are MGHDK and SYGVNS. With 6 bases removed from V and 6 bases from J, the gap between germline ends came to 14 bases. The CDR3, as DNA: TGTGCCAGCAGAGCCACAGGGAGCGCTGAAGCTTTCTTT. Translation gives CASRATGSAEAFF.

The chain recombines TRBV14 with TRBJ1-2, with no clear D. Germline values: CDR1 SGHDN, CDR2 FVKESK. The CDR3 spans 15 residues. Trimming pared 0 bases from V and 7 bases from J, leaving 15 bases between. The CDR3 DNA is TGTGCCAGCAGCCAAGAAGGAAGGGCAGTGAGTGGCTACACCTTC. This codes for CASSQEGRAVSGYTF.

This clonotype has more than one count but fewer than ten. V and J are TRBV2 and TRBJ2-3; D is possibly TRBD2 (5 bases). The germline V gene has CDR1 SNHLY and CDR2 FYNNEI. The CDR3 is 16 amino acids. Trimming stripped 8 bases from V and 0 bases from J, with 18 bases between. The CDR3 here is CASLARYRTSTDTQYF. CDR3 sequence (DNA): TGTGCCAGCCTCGCCAGGTACCGGACTAGCACAGATACGCAGTATTTT.

This clonotype was recorded many times. This chain joins TRBV12-3 or TRBV12-4 and TRBJ2-7; D remains ambiguous. The CDR3 is 13 amino acids. The V end was cut by 3 bases, the J end by 0 bases, with 6 bases between. Here the CDR3 DNA reads TGTGCCAGCAGTTTCGGAAACTCCTACGAGCAGTACTTC. It specifies CASSFGNSYEQYF.

This clonotype was picked up a small number of times. This chain uses TRBV6-5 with TRBJ2-1; 11 nucleotides align to TRBD2. CDR3 length: 16 residues. Germline V CDR1 and CDR2: MNHEY, SVGAGI. The J segment lost 7 bases and the V segment lost 6 bases, leaving 11 bases of the junction unmatched. CDR3 residues: CASRAKGTSGWNEQFF. In DNA, the CDR3 is TGTGCCAGCAGGGCCAAGGGGACTAGCGGTTGGAATGAGCAGTTCTTC.

The DNA for the CDR3 is TGCAGCGTTGCGGGAGGCCCGGAAGCTTTCTTT. It translates to CSVAGGPEAFF. The chain links TRBV29-1 to TRBJ1-1; no clear D gene. V dropped 4 bases and J dropped 8 bases, with 11 bases sitting between them. The CDR3 extends over 11 amino acids. The germline V gene encodes CDR1 SQVTM and CDR2 ANQGSEA.

This clonotype was seen ten or more times. V is TRBV24-1 and J is TRBJ2-2; unclear D gene. The germline V gene has CDR1 KGHDR and CDR2 SFDVKD. Trimming removed 5 bases at V and 0 bases at J, with 6 bases between. There are 14 residues in the CDR3. CDR3 in DNA: TGTGCCACCAGTGGCTACCCGAACACCGGGGAGCTGTTTTTT. This sequence encodes CATSGYPNTGELFF.

This clonotype was counted between two and nine times. The V and J genes are TRBV29-1 and TRBJ2-7; TRBD1 aligns across 8 bases. This CDR3 is 13 amino acids long. Losses at the gene ends were 7 bases for V and 2 bases for J; bases not matched to a gene: 7. Germline V gives CDR1 SQVTM, CDR2 ANQGSEA. This chain's CDR3 is CSARPGGTYEQYF. The CDR3 region has the DNA TGCAGCGCCCGACCAGGGGGCACCTACGAGCAGTACTTC.

The rearrangement links TRBV11-3 to TRBJ1-2, with D perhaps TRBD1 (5 bases). Germline V gene data show CDR1 as SGHNT and CDR2 as YENEEA. V shed 6 bases and J shed 2 bases, with 16 bases lying between them. The CDR3 is 15 residues long. This CDR3 is CASRPRDGKNYGYTF. CDR3 in DNA: TGTGCCAGCAGGCCCCGGGACGGAAAAAACTATGGCTACACCTTC.

There are many counts of this clonotype. V gene TRBV11-2 combines with J gene TRBJ2-3; D gene unclear. The CDR3 is made up of 12 amino acids. Trimming stripped 4 bases from V and 4 bases from J, with 6 bases between. The germline gives CDR1 SGHAT, CDR2 FQNNGV. The CDR3 region is CASSSYPDTQYF. The CDR3 coding sequence is TGTGCCAGCAGCTCTTACCCAGATACGCAGTATTTT.

This clonotype was seen a few times. The CDR3 bases are TGCAGTGCTAGGCCCCGGGGCGAGGCCTACGAGCAGTACTTC. It codes for CSARPRGEAYEQYF. This chain connects TRBV20-1 to TRBJ2-7; D is possibly TRBD1 or TRBD2 (5 bases each). The germline gives CDR1 DFQATT, CDR2 SNEGSKA (reference sequence). Trimming pared 3 bases from V and 2 bases from J, leaving 14 bases between. The CDR3 covers 14 residues.

The table lists this clonotype with a few counts. The rearrangement joins TRBV10-3 to TRBJ2-1, with 9 bases that match TRBD2. Trimming took 0 bases from V and 10 from J; bases not matched to a gene: 4. CDR3 length equals 14 residues. CDR1 and CDR2 from the germline V gene are ENHRY and SYGVKD. CDR3 loop: CAISESGTSWEQFF. The CDR3, as DNA: TGTGCCATCAGTGAGTCCGGGACTAGCTGGGAGCAGTTCTTC.